These 26 T cell receptor beta chains were all obtained from the same sample, sequenced in a study of blood T cell repertoires in COVID-19. The table came from immunoSEQ multiplex PCR; TCRdb's copy has only in-frame clones and leaves some out. The sample holds 450,000 to 500,000 clones, approximately 85% seen once. Sequencing input: peripheral blood. The receptor set was obtained from a human donor in a cohort sampled during active COVID-19.

The chain couples TRBV6-2 or TRBV6-3 to TRBJ2-5, with 13 nucleotides matching TRBD2. This CDR3 has 15 amino acids. In germline, CDR1 is MNHEY, CDR2 SVGEGT. Trimming took 2 bases from V and 4 from J; bases not matched to a gene: 1. This CDR3 reads CASSYRTSGRETQYF. In DNA, the CDR3 is TGTGCCAGCAGTTACCGGACTAGCGGGAGAGAGACCCAGTACTTC.

The V call is TRBV3-1 (or the pseudogene TRBV3-2), the J call TRBJ1-1, with 10 positions matching TRBD1. The germline CDR1 and CDR2 sequences are LGHDT and YNNKEL (reference sequence). V lost 4 bases and J lost 5; bases outside the gene matches: 4. This CDR3 is 14 amino acids long. The CDR3 bases are TGTGCCAGCAGCCCCGGGACAGGGGCGACTGAAGCTTTCTTT. It specifies CASSPGTGATEAFF.

The chain joins TRBV30 to TRBJ1-2, with D possibly TRBD1 on 6 matching bases. This CDR3 is built from 14 residues. Germline V CDR1 and CDR2: GTSNPN, SVGIG (reference sequence). The V end was cut by 5 bases, the J end by 7 bases, with 20 bases between. The CDR3 loop reads CAWARGRGLGGYTF. Written as DNA, the CDR3 is TGTGCCTGGGCCAGGGGCCGGGGTTTAGGTGGCTACACCTTC.

This sequence joins TRBV7-6 and TRBJ1-6; TRBD1 is a possible D gene (5 bases). The CDR3 consists of 18 residues. V gave up 0 bases and J gave up 5 bases, with 17 bases separating them. CDR1 and CDR2 from the germline V gene are SGHVS and FNYEAQ. CDR3 in amino acids: CASSLALVPARDNSPLHF. CDR3 coding DNA: TGTGCCAGCAGCTTAGCGCTTGTTCCAGCCAGGGATAATTCACCCCTCCACTTT.

The chain recombines TRBV28 with TRBJ2-7; a weak D match, TRBD2 (6 bases). Trimming shortened V by 8 bases and J by 2 bases, and 16 bases separated the two germline ends. This CDR3 is 14 amino acids long. Germline V lookup: CDR1 MDHEN, CDR2 SYDVKM. CDR3 amino acids: CASSTGTGTYEQYF. CDR3 nucleotide sequence: TGTGCCAGCTCAACCGGGACTGGCACCTACGAGCAGTACTTC.

V gene TRBV28 combines with J gene TRBJ2-3; no clear D. The germline gives CDR1 MDHEN, CDR2 SYDVKM. The germline V and J ends were trimmed by 5 bases and 10 bases, with 19 bases remaining between them. This CDR3 spans 14 amino acids. The CDR3 region has the DNA TGTGCCAGCAGTCCCCCTTCCCCACAGCCGGCGCAGTATTTT. This gives the protein CASSPPSPQPAQYF.

The chain has TRBV6-6 and TRBJ2-1; tentatively, D is TRBD1 (5 bases). Trimming cost V 0 bases and J 4 bases, with 7 bases left between them. CDR1 MNHNY and CDR2 SVGAGI come from the germline V gene (reference sequence). The CDR3 is made up of 14 amino acids. CDR3 in amino acids: CASSYSGPYNEQFF. For the CDR3, the DNA is TGTGCCAGCAGTTACTCGGGGCCTTACAATGAGCAGTTCTTC.

The genes are TRBV7-6 and TRBJ2-1, with 11 bases matching TRBD2. The CDR3 is made up of 17 amino acids. Germline CDR1 SGHVS, CDR2 FNYEAQ. V was pared by 8 bases and J by 4 bases, with 13 bases of the junction left unmatched. The CDR3 loop is CASSIAGGPVQYNEQFF. The DNA of the CDR3 is TGTGCCAGCTCAATAGCGGGAGGGCCGGTCCAATACAATGAGCAGTTCTTC.

This clone has a handful of counts. This rearrangement joins TRBV12-5 to TRBJ2-6; the match to TRBD2 covers 16 bases. The junction had 10 bases not matched to a gene; V was cut back by 5 bases and J by 0 bases. CDR1 and CDR2 (germline): LGHNT, FRNRAP. The CDR3 runs to 21 residues. Here the CDR3 reads CASGPGTSGRVRYSGANVLTF. DNA of the CDR3: TGTGCTAGTGGTCCCGGGACTAGCGGGAGGGTCCGGTACTCTGGGGCCAACGTCCTGACTTTC.

The gene calls are TRBV4-1 and TRBJ1-5; 10 nucleotides agree with TRBD1. CDR1 MGHRA and CDR2 YSYEKL come from the germline V gene. This CDR3 has 16 residues. V shed 4 bases and J 0 bases; nucleotides not matched to a gene: 3. The CDR3 here is CASSPRDRGSNQPQHF. The CDR3 DNA reads TGCGCCAGCAGCCCCCGGGACAGGGGTAGCAATCAGCCCCAGCATTTT.

The chain recombines TRBV2 with TRBJ1-5; 7 nucleotides match TRBD1. The CDR3 extends over 14 amino acids. CDR1 and CDR2 (germline): SNHLY, FYNNEI. V shed 5 bases and J 6 bases; nucleotides not matched to a gene: 7. In DNA form, the CDR3 reads TGTGCCAGCAGTATCGGACAGGTGGGTCAGCCCCAGCATTTT. It codes for CASSIGQVGQPQHF.

V usage is TRBV24-1 and J usage is TRBJ2-3; 8 bases map to TRBD2. Germline CDR1 KGHDR, CDR2 SFDVKD. With V trimmed by 3 bases and J by 2 bases, 9 bases remained unmatched. The CDR3 extends over 17 amino acids. This CDR3 is CATSDAPHSGDTDTQYF. CDR3 sequence (DNA): TGTGCCACCAGTGATGCCCCCCATAGCGGGGACACAGATACGCAGTATTTT.

In the case of this clone: This could be a read error, since a much larger clone is one nucleotide away. The chain links TRBV11-2 to TRBJ2-5, with D uncertain. The V gene lost 5 bases and the J gene lost 2 bases, with 3 bases spanning the gap. In germline, CDR1 is SGHAT, CDR2 FQNNGV. The CDR3 has 11 amino acids. This CDR3 is CASSQQETQYF. CDR3 bases: TGTGCCAGCAGCCAACAAGAGACCCAGTACTTC. Supplemented by reference TRBV11-2 and TRBJ2-5, the full variable domain reads EAGVAQSPRYKIIEKRQSVAFWCNPISGHATLYWYQQILGQGPKLLIQFQNNGVVDDSQLPKDRFSAERLKGVDSTLKIQPAKLEDSAVYLCASSQQETQYFGPGTRLLVL.

V is TRBV7-2 and J is TRBJ2-7; TRBD2 matches at 9 bases. The CDR3 is 15 residues long. Unmatched junction bases numbered 4, after V lost 0 bases and J lost 4 bases. Germline CDR1 SGHTA, CDR2 FQGNSA. DNA for the CDR3: TGTGCCAGCAGCTTAGCCGGGACTAGCATATACGAGCAGTACTTC. Its translation is CASSLAGTSIYEQYF.

The chain combines TRBV5-8 with TRBJ1-5, with D possibly being TRBD1 (6 bases). CDR3 length: 13 amino acids. Germline V CDR1 and CDR2: SGHTS, YDEGEE. V lost 3 bases to trimming and J lost 7 bases, with 11 bases between them. The CDR3 sequence is CASSSGTPQPQHF. The CDR3, as DNA: TGTGCCAGCAGCTCTGGGACACCGCAGCCCCAGCATTTT.

Here the CDR3 reads CASRPAGDTQYF. The CDR3 bases are TGTGCCAGCAGGCCGGCGGGCGATACGCAGTATTTT. This rearrangement joins TRBV11-1 to TRBJ2-3; D might be TRBD2 (5 bases). Germline V gene lookup returns CDR1 SGHAT and CDR2 FQDESV (reference sequence). The V and J ends lost 6 bases and 6 bases respectively, with 10 bases between them. The CDR3 loop spans 12 amino acids.

The chain joins TRBV21-1 to TRBJ2-7; the D call TRBD2 from the table was never checked on the DNA. TRBV21-1 has pseudogene status. The CDR3 consists of 16 residues. CDR3 residues: CASSKWGEDKTYEQYF. CDR3 DNA: TGTGCCAGCAGCAAATGGGGGGAGGACAAGACCTACGAGCAGTACTTC.

This chain uses TRBV7-2 with TRBJ2-5, with TRBD2 matching 11 bases. Germline V lookup: CDR1 SGHTA, CDR2 FQGNSA. CDR3 length: 14 residues. Trimming at V came to 6 bases and at J to 4 bases, leaving 4 bases not matched to a gene. The CDR3 nucleotides read TGTGCCAGCAGTCGTAGCGGGAGGGGAGAGACCCAGTACTTC. Amino acids: CASSRSGRGETQYF.

This sequence joins TRBV5-1 and TRBJ1-1; 7 positions agree with TRBD1. With 2 bases clipped from V and 4 bases from J, the junction kept 5 bases outside the gene matches. The CDR3 is 14 residues long. Germline V gene lookup returns CDR1 SGHRS and CDR2 YFSETQ. Here the CDR3 reads CASSFDRVATEAFF. The CDR3 DNA sequence: TGCGCCAGCAGCTTCGACAGGGTCGCCACTGAAGCTTTCTTT.

V and J are TRBV2 and TRBJ2-7; TRBD2 agrees at 9 bases. Germline V gives CDR1 SNHLY, CDR2 FYNNEI. The V segment lost 8 bases and the J segment 0 bases; nucleotides outside the gene matches: 23. CDR3 length: 20 residues. The CDR3 coding sequence is TGTGCCAGCGGAAGCAGCGTACGGACTAGCGACTCACCGAGCTCCTACGAGCAGTACTTC. This sequence encodes CASGSSVRTSDSPSSYEQYF.

V and J are TRBV5-8 and TRBJ2-5, with a tentative D call TRBD1 (6 bases). The CDR3 is made up of 16 amino acids. CDR1 SGHTS and CDR2 YDEGEE come from the germline V gene. V lost 2 bases to trimming and J lost 2 bases, with 16 bases between them. CDR3 sequence (DNA): TGTGCCAGCAGCTTTACAGGGAGAAAAGGGCAAGAGACCCAGTACTTC. It is translated as CASSFTGRKGQETQYF.

This chain connects TRBV2 to TRBJ2-2, with 9 bases identical to TRBD1. The germline V gene encodes CDR1 SNHLY and CDR2 FYNNEI. There are 15 residues in the CDR3. V shed 6 bases, J shed 4 bases, and the junction held 6 bases outside the gene matches. The CDR3 sequence: CASRGWTGVTGELFF. CDR3 nucleotide sequence: TGTGCCAGCAGGGGCTGGACAGGGGTCACCGGGGAGCTGTTTTTT.

The V call is TRBV25-1, the J call TRBJ1-1, with D tentatively TRBD1 (6 bases). The germline gives CDR1 MGHDK, CDR2 SYGVNS. With 0 bases removed from V and 1 base from J, the gap between germline ends came to 12 bases. The CDR3 is made up of 16 amino acids. The CDR3: CASSEYGGAGNTEAFF. The CDR3 DNA reads as TGTGCCAGCAGTGAATACGGGGGGGCTGGGAACACTGAAGCTTTCTTT.

The chain recombines TRBV19 with TRBJ2-3; D perhaps matches TRBD1 (6 bases). Germline lookup yields CDR1 LNHDA and CDR2 SQIVND (reference sequence). The CDR3 contains 13 residues. Trimming took 2 bases from V and 5 from J, leaving 8 bases between them. The CDR3 nucleotides read TGTGCCAGTAGTATATGGGGGCAAGATACGCAGTATTTT. It is translated as CASSIWGQDTQYF.

The rearrangement joins TRBV5-1 to TRBJ1-2; 7 nucleotides align to TRBD1. Germline trimming cut 4 bases from V and 2 bases from J; bases unmatched to any gene: 8. Germline CDR1 SGHRS, CDR2 YFSETQ. The CDR3 contains 15 residues. The CDR3 bases are TGCGCCAGCAGCGGGGCAGGGGGTGGCAACTATGGCTACACCTTC. This translates into CASSGAGGGNYGYTF.

V is TRBV3-1 (or the pseudogene TRBV3-2) and J is TRBJ1-1; 7 nucleotides line up with TRBD1. V lost 4 bases to trimming and J lost 2 bases; unmatched junction nucleotides: 4. The length of the CDR3 is 14 residues. Germline CDR1 and CDR2: LGHDT and YNNKEL (reference sequence). CDR3 sequence: CASSRRDSNTEAFF. In DNA form, the CDR3 reads TGTGCCAGCAGCCGTCGGGACAGCAACACTGAAGCTTTCTTT.